This TCR beta chain was recovered during a study of cytomegalovirus exposure and HLA in healthy donors. Losses at the gene ends were 4 bases for V and 7 bases for J; bases not matched to a gene: 11. The CDR3 covers 15 residues. CDR1 is SEHNR and CDR2 is FQNEAQ in the germline V gene (reference sequence). Overall study findings and caveats: Segments of the TCR beta V type were, in most cases, productive about 87% or about 30% of the time in an earlier analysis. Looking again later, the authors saw that most CMV-associated TCR beta chains seemed HLA-restricted.

A multiplex PCR was run with 60 Vbeta primers and 13 Jbeta primers. This table comes from immunoSEQ multiplex PCR, and its TCRdb copy is limited to in-frame clones, with some not included. The profile shows about 120,000 clones, more than 15% of them singletons. There are a few counts of this clone. Its antigen remains unidentified. The chain uses TRBV7-9 and TRBJ1-1; the match to TRBD1 covers 8 bases. The sequenced material came from PBMCs. This receptor was identified in a female donor in good health and CMV-seropositive. The CDR3 DNA reads as TGTGCCAGCAGCTGGCGCGACAGGGGTCGCGGTGAAGCTTTCTTT. Translation gives CASSWRDRGRGEAFF.